The next 3 T cell receptor beta chains were all read from a single sample in a study of cytomegalovirus exposure and HLA in healthy donors. The PCR had 60 Vbeta and 13 Jbeta primers. The method was immunoSEQ multiplex PCR; TCRdb's version includes in-frame clones alone and lacks a portion of them. The repertoire holds about 220,000 clones, over 70% seen once, with 0.71% in the top ten. The sample comprised PBMCs. The receptors originated from a boy between 2 and 10 years old in good health and CMV-seronegative.

This sequence joins TRBV5-1 and TRBJ2-5, with TRBD1 matching 8 bases. Trimming cost V 7 bases and J 4 bases; bases outside gene matches: 12. CDR1 is SGHRS and CDR2 is YFSETQ in the germline V gene. The CDR3 has 15 amino acids. DNA for the CDR3: TGCGCCAGCTCTTCATCGCGGACAGGGCCAGAGACCCAGTACTTC. Protein product: CASSSSRTGPETQYF.

This chain links TRBV13 with TRBJ2-5; D gene uncertain. This CDR3 spans 12 amino acids. The germline V gene has CDR1 PRHDT and CDR2 FYEKMQ (reference sequence). V was trimmed by 5 bases and J by 2 bases, leaving 6 bases between them. CDR3 DNA: TGTGCCAGCAGCGCTAGACAAGAGACCCAGTACTTC. Translation gives CASSARQETQYF.

The chain couples TRBV5-1 to TRBJ2-7; 10 bases line up with TRBD1. CDR3 length: 14 amino acids. Germline trimming cut 4 bases from V and 4 bases from J; bases unmatched to any gene: 5. CDR1 and CDR2 (germline): SGHRS, YFSETQ. CDR3 nucleotides: TGCGCCAGCAGCACCGGGACAGGGGAATACGAGCAGTACTTC. Amino acid sequence: CASSTGTGEYEQYF.